This TCR beta chain came from a study of cytomegalovirus exposure and HLA in healthy donors. Study-wide findings and caveats: Both high specificity and high sensitivity reportedly marked the classifier's diagnosis of cytomegalovirus status.

As concerns this clone: Its target is unknown.

The study ran its PCR with 60 Vbeta and 13 Jbeta primers. Profiled with immunoSEQ multiplex PCR; TCRdb holds only in-frame clones, not every one. The data contain under 170,000 clones, 70% to 80% of them singletons. The origin of this receptor is a human donor in good health. Sequencing input: PBMCs.

CDR3 in DNA: TGTGCCAGCCCGCCAGGAAGCGGGGGTACTAATGAGCAGTTCTTC. Its translation: CASPPGSGGTNEQFF. The gene calls are TRBV18 and TRBJ2-1, with 8 bases fitting TRBD2. CDR1 is KGHSH and CDR2 is LQKENI in the germline V gene. Trimming removed 8 bases from V and 7 bases from J; junction bases left unmatched: 13. This CDR3 spans 15 amino acids.